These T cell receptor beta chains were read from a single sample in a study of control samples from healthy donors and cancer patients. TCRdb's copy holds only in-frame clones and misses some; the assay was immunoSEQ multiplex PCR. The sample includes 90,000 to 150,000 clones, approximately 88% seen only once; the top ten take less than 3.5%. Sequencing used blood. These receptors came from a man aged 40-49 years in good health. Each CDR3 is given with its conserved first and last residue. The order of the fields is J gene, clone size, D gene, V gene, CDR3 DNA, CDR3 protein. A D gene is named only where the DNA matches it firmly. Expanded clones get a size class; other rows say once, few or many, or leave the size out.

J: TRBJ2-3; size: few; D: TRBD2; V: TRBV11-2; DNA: TGTGCCAGCAGCCCCAATCGGGCTAGCGGGGGGGTCGCAGATACGCAGTATTTT; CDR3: CASSPNRASGGVADTQYF
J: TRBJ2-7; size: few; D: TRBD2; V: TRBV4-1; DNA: TGCGCCAGCAGCCAAGATATTGCGGGGGGGCTGAACGAGCAGTACTTC; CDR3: CASSQDIAGGLNEQYF
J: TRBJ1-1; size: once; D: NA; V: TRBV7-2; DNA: TGTGCCAGCAGCGGAGGACAGTACATGAACACTGAAGCTTTCTTT; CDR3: CASSGGQYMNTEAFF
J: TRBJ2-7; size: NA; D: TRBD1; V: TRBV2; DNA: TGTGCCAGCAGAACAGGGGGTACCCTCTCTTCCTACGAGCAGTACTTC; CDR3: CASRTGGTLSSYEQYF
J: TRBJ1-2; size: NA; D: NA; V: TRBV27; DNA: TGTGCCAGCAGACCCTCACTTCCCGGGGGTGGCTACACCTTC; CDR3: CASRPSLPGGGYTF
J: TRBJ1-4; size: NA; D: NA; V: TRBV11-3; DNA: TGTGCCAGCAGCTCACAGCCCATGAATGAAAAACTGTTTTTT; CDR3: CASSSQPMNEKLFF
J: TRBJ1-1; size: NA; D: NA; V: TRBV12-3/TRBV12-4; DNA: TGTGCCAGCAGACCCCGCAGGGGCACTGAAGCTTTCTTT; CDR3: CASRPRRGTEAFF
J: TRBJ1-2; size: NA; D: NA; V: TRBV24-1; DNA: TGTGCCACCAGTGGCGGGGTGAATGAGAACTATGGCTACACCTTC; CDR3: CATSGGVNENYGYTF
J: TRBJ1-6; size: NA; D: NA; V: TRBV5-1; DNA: TGCGCCAGCAGCTTTGAAGTCGGCAGTAATTCACCCCTCCACTTT; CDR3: CASSFEVGSNSPLHF
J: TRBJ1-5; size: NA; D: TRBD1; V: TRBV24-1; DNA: TGTGCCACCAGTGATCGGGGACAGGGACCACGACAGCCCCAGCATTTT; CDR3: CATSDRGQGPRQPQHF
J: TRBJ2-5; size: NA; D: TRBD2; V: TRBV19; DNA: TGTGCCAGTAGTATAGGCCAGCGGGGGGGTCAAGAGACCCAGTACTTC; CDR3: CASSIGQRGGQETQYF
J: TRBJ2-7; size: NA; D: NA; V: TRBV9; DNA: TGTGCCAGCAGCGTAGGTCCAGGGACCACCTACGAGCAGTACTTC; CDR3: CASSVGPGTTYEQYF
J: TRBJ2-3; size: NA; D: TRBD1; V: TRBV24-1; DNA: TGTGCCACCAGTGACCCCCTTGGACAGGAGCGAGATACGCAGTATTTT; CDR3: CATSDPLGQERDTQYF
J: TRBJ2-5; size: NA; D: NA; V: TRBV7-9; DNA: TGTGCCAGCAGCTTAGCGGATTCAGGGACCCAGTACTTC; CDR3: CASSLADSGTQYF
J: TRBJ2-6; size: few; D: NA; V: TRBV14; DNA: TGTGCCAGCAGCCAAGTCCTCTGGGGCACCGGGGCCAACGTCCTGACTTTC; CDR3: CASSQVLWGTGANVLTF
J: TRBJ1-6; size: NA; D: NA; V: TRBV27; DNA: TGTGCCAGCAGTGAAGCAAGAGGCTATAATTCACCCCTCCACTTT; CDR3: CASSEARGYNSPLHF
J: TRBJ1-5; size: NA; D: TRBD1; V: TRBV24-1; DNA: TGTGCCACCATGGGACAGGGAGGCAATCAGCCCCAGCATTTT; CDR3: CATMGQGGNQPQHF
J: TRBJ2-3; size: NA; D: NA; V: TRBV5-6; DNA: TGTGCCAGCAGCTTAGGGGAAACCACAGATACGCAGTATTTT; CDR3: CASSLGETTDTQYF
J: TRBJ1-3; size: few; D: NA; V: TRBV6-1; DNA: TGTGCCAGCAGTGAAAGGTTTACATCTGGAAACACCATATATTTT; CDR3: CASSERFTSGNTIYF
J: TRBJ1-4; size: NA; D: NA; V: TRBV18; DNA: TGTGCCAGCTCACCACCCGGAGGGACCGGATATGGTGAAAAACTGTTTTTT; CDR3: CASSPPGGTGYGEKLFF
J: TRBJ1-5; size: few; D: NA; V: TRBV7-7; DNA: TGTGCCAGCAGCTTCAACTGCGACGGATACAGCAATCAGCCCCAGCATTTT; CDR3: CASSFNCDGYSNQPQHF
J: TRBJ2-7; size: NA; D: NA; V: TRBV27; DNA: TGTGCCAGCAGTCTATCTGGGCGATCCTACGAGCAGTACTTC; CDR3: CASSLSGRSYEQYF
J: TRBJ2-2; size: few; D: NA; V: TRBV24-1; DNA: TGTGCCACCAGTGAGCTAGGGACAAACACCGGGGAGCTGTTTTTT; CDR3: CATSELGTNTGELFF
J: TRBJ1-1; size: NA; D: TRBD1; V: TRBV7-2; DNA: TGTGCCAGCAGCTTAGATCCTGACAGGGGATTCGGGAACACTGAAGCTTTCTTT; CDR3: CASSLDPDRGFGNTEAFF
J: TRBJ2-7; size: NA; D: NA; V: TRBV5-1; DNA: TGCGCCAGCAGCTTGGAAGGCAGTGGCTACGAGCAGTACTTC; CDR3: CASSLEGSGYEQYF
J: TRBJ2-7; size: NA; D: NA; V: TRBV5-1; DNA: TGCGCCAGCAGCTTGGGTGGGGACTCCTACGAGCAGTACTTC; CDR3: CASSLGGDSYEQYF
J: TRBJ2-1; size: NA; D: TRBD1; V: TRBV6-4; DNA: TGTGCCAATTCGGACAGGGGTAGATACAATGAGCAGTTCTTC; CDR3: CANSDRGRYNEQFF
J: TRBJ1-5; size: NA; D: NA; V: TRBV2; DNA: TGTGCCAGCAGCAAGGACGGGAGCAATCAGCCCCAGCATTTT; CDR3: CASSKDGSNQPQHF
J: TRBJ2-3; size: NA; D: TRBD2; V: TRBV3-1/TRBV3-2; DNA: TGTGCCAGCAGCCAAGTTGCGGGGGGGCAGGTAGATACGCAGTATTTT; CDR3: CASSQVAGGQVDTQYF
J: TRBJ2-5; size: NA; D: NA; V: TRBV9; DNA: TGTGCCAGCAGCGTGTCACAGCAAGAGACCCAGTACTTC; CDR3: CASSVSQQETQYF
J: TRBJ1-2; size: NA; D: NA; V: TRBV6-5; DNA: TGTGCCAGCAGAAAAACTAACGGGGGCTACACCTTC; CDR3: CASRKTNGGYTF
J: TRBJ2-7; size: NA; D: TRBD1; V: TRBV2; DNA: TGTGCCAGCAGTCAACCGGGACAGGGAAACTACGAGCAGTACTTC; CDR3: CASSQPGQGNYEQYF
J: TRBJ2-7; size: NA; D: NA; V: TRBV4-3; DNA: TGCGCCAGCAGCCAAGAATGGTTCGCGGGCGAGCAGTACTTC; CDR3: CASSQEWFAGEQYF